The rows below give T cell receptor beta chains drawn from one sample of a study of control samples from healthy donors and cancer patients. TCRdb's table, derived via immunoSEQ multiplex PCR, lists solely in-frame clones and lacks some. In the table there are tens of thousands of clones, 88% of which are singletons. Sequencing was carried out using blood. These receptors were taken from a woman in her seventies in good health. The conserved cysteine and the conserved F or W are not part of the CDR3 here. A D gene is named only where the DNA matches it firmly.

v_call	cdr3_length	d_call	j_call	cdr3_aa
TRBV28	6	NA	TRBJ1-1	AIRKDL
TRBV28	13	TRBD1	TRBJ2-5	ASSFRDRAQETQY
TRBV4-2	10	NA	TRBJ1-4	ASSQVNEKLF
TRBV5-1	12	NA	TRBJ1-1	ASSLGGVNTEAF
TRBV7-2	15	NA	TRBJ1-3	ASSLLSRQSSGNTIY
TRBV2	12	NA	TRBJ2-7	ASSELGRGDEQY
TRBV6-5	13	TRBD1	TRBJ1-5	ASKDTGGRNQPQH
TRBV2	11	NA	TRBJ1-1	ARETDTSREAF
TRBV2	12	TRBD1	TRBJ1-2	ASSEEGTGDGYT
TRBV4-1	13	NA	TRBJ1-1	ASSPRQEMNTEAF
TRBV6-2/TRBV6-3	15	TRBD2	TRBJ2-2	ASSTWTSGGGRGELF
TRBV29-1	8	NA	TRBJ1-2	SAAGVGYT
TRBV29-1	11	NA	TRBJ2-7	SVVGVPQSEQY
TRBV7-2	15	NA	TRBJ2-2	ASSLRRGQANTGELF
TRBV3-1/TRBV3-2	12	NA	TRBJ2-1	ASSEGGIYNEQF
TRBV5-1	14	NA	TRBJ1-5	ASSLEDVSRSQPQH
TRBV20-1	14	NA	TRBJ2-5	SASPKPGASILTQY
TRBV11-3	11	NA	TRBJ2-1	ASSLTLVNEQF
TRBV7-6	11	NA	TRBJ1-1	ASSLDTNTEAF
TRBV3-1/TRBV3-2	9	NA	TRBJ2-7	ASSQDYEQY
TRBV25-1	14	NA	TRBJ1-4	ASSEGGRAFNEKLF
TRBV15	13	TRBD1	TRBJ2-1	ATSRAGTGYNEQF
TRBV25-1	11	NA	TRBJ1-1	ASSPWDPAEAF
TRBV6-5	9	TRBD1	TRBJ1-1	ASGQGAEAF
TRBV5-1	13	NA	TRBJ2-1	ASSWEDPGFGEQF
TRBV19	14	NA	TRBJ2-1	ASSIQRGASGNEQF
TRBV30	10	NA	TRBJ1-3	AWSGGGNTIY
TRBV6-6	13	NA	TRBJ1-2	ASSLRGAANYGYT
TRBV6-4	14	TRBD2	TRBJ2-1	ASSLAAGGIYNEQF
TRBV19	14	NA	TRBJ1-6	ASSISPSNLNSPLH
TRBV5-4	13	NA	TRBJ1-4	ASSLDGGANEKLF
TRBV3-1/TRBV3-2	13	NA	TRBJ1-1	ASSQDPRWGTEAF
TRBV7-2	12	NA	TRBJ2-5	ASSSSGLQETQY
TRBV10-1	12	NA	TRBJ2-2	ASSAWAATGELF
TRBV4-1	12	NA	TRBJ1-3	ASSRMEQGNTIY
TRBV19	12	TRBD1	TRBJ2-1	ASSIGQGYNEQF
TRBV20-1	10	NA	TRBJ1-5	SASSGNQPQH
TRBV6-5	12	TRBD1	TRBJ1-2	ASRNNRGAYGYT
TRBV3-1/TRBV3-2	12	NA	TRBJ1-2	ASSPHRANYGYT
TRBV7-2	12	NA	TRBJ2-5	ASSRDSRAETQY
TRBV29-1	8	NA	TRBJ2-7	SVKDYEQY
TRBV29-1	13	TRBD2	TRBJ2-5	SVDKTSGYQETQY
TRBV6-6	13	TRBD1	TRBJ1-1	ASSYSGQGRTEAF
TRBV16	13	NA	TRBJ1-1	ASSQLGQANTEAF
TRBV6-5	12	NA	TRBJ1-2	ASSYRRAAGGYT
TRBV5-5	12	NA	TRBJ1-4	ASSQPGSNEKLF
TRBV30	12	NA	TRBJ1-2	AWHWGVAANGYT
TRBV10-3	14	NA	TRBJ2-6	ATQGAGSSGANVLT
TRBV5-6	11	NA	TRBJ1-2	ASSLGRNYGYT
TRBV19	12	NA	TRBJ1-1	ASSISGTTSEAF
TRBV29-1	13	NA	TRBJ2-3	SVVGWRPRADTQY
TRBV19	11	NA	TRBJ1-6	ASSIDPESPLH
TRBV10-2	10	NA	TRBJ2-7	ASSITFYEQY
TRBV11-2	16	TRBD1	TRBJ2-6	ASSQPGQANSGANVLT
TRBV20-1	9	NA	TRBJ2-1	SASRDHEQF
TRBV19	14	NA	TRBJ2-2	ASTPPGGAWTGELF